The next 3 T cell receptor beta chains were all read from a single sample in a study of chemoradiotherapy in HPV16-positive cancers. TCRdb keeps only in-frame clones here, not all; method: immunoSEQ multiplex PCR. The repertoire includes about 15,000 clones, around 74% of them detected once, and 8.5% to 10% sits in the top ten. The sample was taken from a patient who underwent chemoradiotherapy. These receptors all come from a human donor with HPV-associated anogenital cancer.

V gene TRBV11-3 combines with J gene TRBJ2-1, with D perhaps matching TRBD2 (5 bases). CDR1 is SGHNT and CDR2 is YENEEA in the germline V gene. Trimming shortened V by 3 bases and J by 0 bases, and 18 bases separated the two germline ends. The CDR3 extends over 18 amino acids. The CDR3 DNA reads as TGTGCCAGCAGCTTCCCAAAAGTGGGCCGGGGCTCCTACAATGAGCAGTTCTTC. Translating it yields CASSFPKVGRGSYNEQFF.

The chain recombines TRBV9 with TRBJ1-4; 9 bases are shared with TRBD1. Germline values: CDR1 SGDLS, CDR2 YYNGEE. V lost 4 bases, J lost 2 bases, and 9 bases stayed unmatched. The CDR3 has 17 amino acids. In DNA, the CDR3 is TGTGCCAGCAGCCCCAGACAGGGGGGAGGCACTAATGAAAAACTGTTTTTT. This gives the protein CASSPRQGGGTNEKLFF.

This chain uses TRBV7-2 with TRBJ2-2, with TRBD2 identical over 10 bases. From germline, CDR1 is SGHTA and CDR2 FQGNSA. V trimming: 9 bases; J trimming: 3 bases; junction bases outside the gene matches: 4. The CDR3 extends over 14 amino acids. The CDR3 coding sequence is TGTGCCAGAAGACTAGCGGGTTACACCGGGGAGCTGTTTTTT. This codes for CARRLAGYTGELFF.